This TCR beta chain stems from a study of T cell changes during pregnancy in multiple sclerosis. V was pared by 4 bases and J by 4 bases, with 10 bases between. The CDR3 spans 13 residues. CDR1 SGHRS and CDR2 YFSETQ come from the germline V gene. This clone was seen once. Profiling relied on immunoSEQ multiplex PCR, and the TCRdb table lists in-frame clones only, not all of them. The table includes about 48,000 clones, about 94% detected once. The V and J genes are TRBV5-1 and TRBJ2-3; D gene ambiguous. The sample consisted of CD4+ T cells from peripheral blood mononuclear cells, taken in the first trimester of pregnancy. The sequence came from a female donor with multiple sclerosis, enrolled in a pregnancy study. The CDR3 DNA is TGCGCCAGCAGCCCGAGTGTGGCAGATACGCAGTATTTT. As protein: CASSPSVADTQYF.